The clone carrying this T cell receptor beta chain was observed a handful of times. No antigen is known for it. Each donor had around 10 milliliters of peripheral blood drawn. Per-sample yields of isolated PBMCs were at least 7 million. The record originates from a study of blood T cells in healthy people across ages. Findings of the study overall: Higher diversity, along with more naive CD4+ cells, distinguished long-lived donors from aged donors.

Primers used in a second PCR of about 6 to 11 cycles were a sample-barcoded 5' primer and a J-beta primer mix. A template-switch adaptor with 12 random nucleotides tagged each cDNA molecule. TCRdb processed the 5' RACE reads anew with MiXCR; each CDR3 protein has one entry. The table includes around 1,700,000 distinct CDR3 sequences, approximately 28% detected once. Trimming at V came to 7 bases and at J to 4 bases, leaving 3 bases not matched to a gene. The CDR3 runs 12 residues. Germline CDR1 SGHRS, CDR2 YFSETQ. V is TRBV5-1 and J is TRBJ2-5; 8 positions match TRBD1. The specimen was blood. The sequence was obtained from a woman aged 25 to 39 in good health. The CDR3 protein is CASQGQAETQYF. As DNA, the CDR3 is TGCGCCAGCCAGGGACAGGCAGAGACCCAGTACTTC.